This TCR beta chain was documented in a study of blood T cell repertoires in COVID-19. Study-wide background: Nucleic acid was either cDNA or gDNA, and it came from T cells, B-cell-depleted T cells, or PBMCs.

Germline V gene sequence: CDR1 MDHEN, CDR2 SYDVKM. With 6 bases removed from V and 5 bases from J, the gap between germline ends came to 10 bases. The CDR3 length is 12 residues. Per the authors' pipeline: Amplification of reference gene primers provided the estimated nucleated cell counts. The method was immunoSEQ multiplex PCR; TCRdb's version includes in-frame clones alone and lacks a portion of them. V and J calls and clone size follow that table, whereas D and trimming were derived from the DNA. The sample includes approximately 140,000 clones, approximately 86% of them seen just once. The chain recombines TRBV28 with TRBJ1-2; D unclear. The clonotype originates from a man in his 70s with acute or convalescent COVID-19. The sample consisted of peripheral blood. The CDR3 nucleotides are TGTGCCAGCAGCATAGTAGCATATGGCTACACCTTC. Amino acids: CASSIVAYGYTF.